This T cell receptor beta chain was captured in a study of Graves' ophthalmopathy and Graves' hyperthyroidism. Points from the study as a whole: Blood contained most expanded thyroid clonotypes exceeding 0.001 frequency. With approximately 90% sensitivity and roughly 77% specificity, a 13-signature model separated ophthalmopathy from stable hyperthyroidism.

The length of the CDR3 is 16 residues. From germline, CDR1 is LGHNT and CDR2 FRNRAP. As for this clonotype: What it recognizes is unknown.

The authors amplified TCR beta CDR3 regions from RNA transcripts. RT-PCR in the first round used HTBI primers; a second-round multiplex PCR followed. TCRdb used MiXCR to reprocess the multiplex PCR reads, holding one entry per CDR3 protein. Of about 700,000 distinct CDR3 sequences in the sample, about 38% are singletons; the top ten hold 3% to 3.5%. Sequencing input: peripheral blood. This TCR was sampled from an adult man with Graves' ophthalmopathy. The chain is built from TRBV12-5 and TRBJ1-3; the D is unclear. For the CDR3, the DNA is TGTGCCAGCAGTTCCTTGGACGGATTCTCTGGAAACACCATATATTTT. This sequence encodes CASSSLDGFSGNTIYF.